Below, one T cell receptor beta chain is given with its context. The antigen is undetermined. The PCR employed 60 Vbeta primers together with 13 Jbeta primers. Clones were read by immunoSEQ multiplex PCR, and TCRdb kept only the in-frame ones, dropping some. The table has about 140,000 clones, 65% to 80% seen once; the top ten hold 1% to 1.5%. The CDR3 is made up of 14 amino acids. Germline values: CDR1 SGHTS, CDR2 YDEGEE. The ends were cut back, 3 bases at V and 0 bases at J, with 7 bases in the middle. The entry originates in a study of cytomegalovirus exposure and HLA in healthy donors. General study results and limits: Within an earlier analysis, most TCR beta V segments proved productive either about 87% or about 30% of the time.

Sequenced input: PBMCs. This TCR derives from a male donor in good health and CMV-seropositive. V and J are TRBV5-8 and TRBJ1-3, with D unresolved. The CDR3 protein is CASSWAFSGNTIYF. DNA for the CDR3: TGTGCCAGCAGCTGGGCGTTCTCTGGAAACACCATATATTTT.